Reported below is one T cell receptor beta chain. Its antigen is unknown. This sample stems from a study of cytomegalovirus exposure and HLA in healthy donors. Regarding the study as a whole: A few CMV-associated chains proved CMV antigen-specific in vitro. The classifier, whose performance was assessed in both the original and validation cohorts, reportedly diagnosed cytomegalovirus status with high specificity and sensitivity.

From germline, CDR1 is MNHNY and CDR2 SVGAGI (reference sequence). This CDR3 has 12 amino acids. Trimming stripped 2 bases from V and 7 bases from J, with 6 bases between. Profiling relied on immunoSEQ multiplex PCR, and the TCRdb table lists in-frame clones only, not all of them. Among tens of thousands of clones listed, 90% to 95% were seen once. Sequencing was done on a sample of PBMCs. V gene TRBV6-6 combines with J gene TRBJ2-1; D unresolved. This TCR was sampled from a woman aged 18-29 years in good health and CMV-seropositive. Here the CDR3 reads CASSYPNNEQFF. CDR3 DNA sequence: TGTGCCAGCAGTTACCCAAATAATGAGCAGTTCTTC.